The source of this T cell receptor (beta chain) is a study of blood T cells in healthy people across ages. Study findings and constraints: A roughly linear age-dependent decrease characterized TCR beta diversity per million T cells.

Note on this clonotype: The target antigen is unknown.

Together with a sample-barcoded 5' primer, a J-beta primer mix was included in a second PCR lasting about 6 to 11 cycles. Researchers report that each sample yielded at least 2.5 million CDR3-containing paired-end reads. TCRdb itself ran the 5' RACE reads through MiXCR, one entry per CDR3 protein. The table includes around 1,700,000 distinct CDR3 sequences, 28% detected once. PBMCs, at least 6 million per sample, were isolated. RNA extraction gave at least 5 micrograms of total RNA per sample. V lost 7 bases to trimming and J lost 5 bases, with 20 bases between them. The CDR3 totals 15 residues. Per germline, CDR1 SNHLY and CDR2 FYNNEI.

The gene calls are TRBV2 and TRBJ2-5, with a possible D match to TRBD2 (7 bases). This receptor was identified in a woman in her twenties or thirties in good health. The material sequenced was blood. The CDR3 sequence is CASTLGAGAVETQYF. In DNA, the CDR3 is TGTGCCAGCACTCTTGGGGCGGGGGCCGTGGAGACCCAGTACTTC.